This T cell receptor beta chain was profiled in a study of response to subunit inactivated influenza vaccine (dated by TCRdb to between 2017 and 2018). As for the study more broadly: The study used deep quantitative T cell receptor repertoire profiling to track responses to a trivalent subunit inactivated influenza vaccine. Findings and caveats that apply to the study as a whole: According to the authors, only a limited number of new T cells may be recruited by each seasonal influenza vaccination.

Regarding this clonotype: Its antigen remains unidentified. Base qualities are missing; no much larger clone stands one base away.

Germline trimming: 5 bases from V, 4 bases from J; junction bases outside gene matches: 5. The germline V gene sets CDR1 to ENHRY and CDR2 to SYGVKD. The CDR3 starts with the cysteine, ends with the phenylalanine, and has 14 residues. The only DNA kept is the CDR3, 42 bases in frame from the first base. Library generation was performed with RT-PCR. The listed sequencing device is Illumina HiSeq 2500. TCRdb passed the public sequencing reads through fastp at Q25 and MiXCR, retaining productive beta sequences. Identical CDR3 protein sequences are pooled into one entry, listed with their most common genes and DNA. The table for this sample lists hundreds of thousands of distinct CDR3 sequences; approximately 17% of them were counted only once. Less than 4% of the sample is taken by the ten largest.

The chain is made from TRBV10-3 and TRBJ2-1; 7 nucleotides in the junction match TRBD2. This clonotype was sampled from a man aged 50-75 years who received an inactivated influenza vaccine. Donor details come from another sample of the same person, matched by shared clones. This sample comprised CD4+ T cells sorted from PBMCs, obtained less than 30 months after vaccination. The sequenced DNA: TGTGCCATCAGTCCGGGAGGCAGTTACAATGAGCAGTTCTTC. Translated, this is CAISPGGSYNEQFF.